The following is a T cell receptor beta chain sequence with its context. Its antigen is still unknown. Germline lookup yields CDR1 SNHLY and CDR2 FYNNEI. Trimming removed 7 bases from V and 1 base from J, with 10 bases in between. CDR3 length equals 13 residues. This entry comes from a study of cytomegalovirus exposure and HLA in healthy donors. Findings of the study overall: CMV antigen specificity of three CMV-associated chains was confirmed in vitro. There were some public TCRs occurring in many donors, but most TCR sequences were rare. Researchers counted roughly 150 TCR beta chains as cytomegalovirus-associated.

The validation cohort, a group of over a hundred subjects, included the donors and was separate from the approximately 700-subject first cohort. The repertoire was sequenced with immunoSEQ multiplex PCR; TCRdb's copy has only in-frame clones and lacks some. The sample lists 300,000 to 350,000 clones; roughly 87% were seen once. The sequence was obtained from a man aged 25-40 years in good health and CMV-seronegative. The V gene is TRBV2, the J gene TRBJ1-1; D may be TRBD1 (5 bases). Sequenced sample: PBMCs. The CDR3 nucleotides read TGTGCCAGCATCGCAGGGCGGAACACTGAAGCTTTCTTT. It encodes CASIAGRNTEAFF.